The 10 T cell receptor beta chains given below trace back to one sample, sequenced in a study of cytomegalovirus exposure and HLA in healthy donors. PCR amplification relied on 60 Vbeta primers (plus 13 Jbeta primers). Repertoires were generated with immunoSEQ multiplex PCR, while TCRdb's copy carries only in-frame clones and drops some. This sample carries some 170,000 clones, around 79% of them seen once, and the ten largest clones take roughly 2%. The material sequenced was PBMCs. The receptors come from a man aged 35 to 55 in good health and CMV-seronegative.

The rearrangement joins TRBV4-1 to TRBJ2-7; weak D call: TRBD2 (5 bases). V was cut by 1 base and J by 3 bases, with 16 bases left in between. This CDR3 region has 16 residues. Germline V gene lookup returns CDR1 MGHRA and CDR2 YSYEKL. CDR3 bases: TGCGCCAGCAGCCAAGGCGGGCGACCGGACCTCTACGAGCAGTACTTC. Translated: CASSQGGRPDLYEQYF.

On this clone itself: The junction does not match germline at one end; this may be a read error. This chain links TRBV11-2 with TRBJ2-6, with D maybe TRBD1 (5 bases). CDR1 is SGHAT, CDR2 FQNNGV, per germline. The CDR3 is made up of 13 amino acids. CDR3 DNA: TGTGCCAGCAGTAAGGCTGGGGCCAACGGCCTGACTTTC. It encodes CASSKAGANGLTF.

This rearrangement joins TRBV27 to TRBJ2-1, with TRBD1 as a possible D gene (5 bases). The length of the CDR3 is 15 residues. With 4 bases removed from V and 9 bases from J, the gap between germline ends came to 19 bases. CDR1 is MNHEY, CDR2 SMNVEV, per germline (reference sequence). The CDR3 DNA sequence: TGTGCCAGCAGTTCCCGGTCGATAGGGGCCGGTGAGCAGTTCTTC. This encodes CASSSRSIGAGEQFF.

V and J are TRBV21-1 and TRBJ2-7; TRBD2, as called in the table, went unchecked against the DNA. TRBV21-1 is assigned pseudogene status. This CDR3 comprises 20 residues. The CDR3 sequence: CASSKGDTSGTTLSSYEQYF. As DNA, the CDR3 is TGTGCCAGCAGCAAAGGAGACACTAGCGGGACCACCTTAAGCTCCTACGAGCAGTACTTC.

The chain employs TRBV25-1 and TRBJ2-1, with a possible D match to TRBD1 (6 bases). CDR3 length equals 14 residues. Germline lookup yields CDR1 MGHDK and CDR2 SYGVNS. V was clipped by 8 bases and J by 1 base, with 12 bases between them. The CDR3 here is CASRRTGSYNEQFF. CDR3 nucleotides: TGTGCCAGCCGGCGCACAGGGTCCTACAATGAGCAGTTCTTC.

The V gene is TRBV28, the J gene TRBJ1-5; D might be TRBD1 (6 bases). Germline V gene lookup returns CDR1 MDHEN and CDR2 SYDVKM. V lost 5 bases and J 3 bases, leaving 8 bases between the germline ends. This CDR3 comprises 13 residues. Here the CDR3 DNA reads TGTGCCAGCAGTGACAGGTCCAATCAGCCCCAGCATTTT. Its translation is CASSDRSNQPQHF.

As to this clone: The germline gene is not matched at one end of the junction; a read error may be the cause. The V gene is TRBV7-2, the J gene TRBJ2-4; 8 bases line up with TRBD1. Germline V gene sequence: CDR1 SGHTA, CDR2 FQGNSA. This CDR3 comprises 14 residues. The DNA of the CDR3 is TGTGCCAGCAGCGACGGACAGGGCAGAAACAGTCAGTACTTC. As protein: CASSDGQGRNSQYF.

The chain joins TRBV5-1 to TRBJ2-7, with a weak D call TRBD1 (5 bases). V was trimmed by 5 bases and J by 2 bases, leaving 14 bases between them. Germline values: CDR1 SGHRS, CDR2 YFSETQ. The CDR3 runs to 14 residues. CDR3 DNA: TGCGCCAGCAGGTCGACAGCCTCTACCTACGAGCAGTACTTC. It translates to CASRSTASTYEQYF.

The gene calls are TRBV29-1 and TRBJ2-1; 10 bases agree with TRBD2. Germline CDR1 is SQVTM and CDR2 is ANQGSEA. V was pared by 7 bases and J by 4 bases, with 7 bases of the junction left unmatched. The CDR3 covers 14 residues. CDR3 DNA sequence: TGCAGCGCTAAAAGGACTAGCGGATACAATGAGCAGTTCTTC. Translating it yields CSAKRTSGYNEQFF.

The V call is TRBV14, the J call TRBJ2-3; D not resolved. The CDR3 runs 14 residues. Germline CDR1 is SGHDN and CDR2 is FVKESK. V was pared by 5 bases and J by 4 bases, with 13 bases between. This CDR3 reads CASSRSPPPDTQYF. CDR3 bases: TGTGCCAGCAGCAGGAGCCCTCCCCCAGATACGCAGTATTTT.